These 15 T cell receptor beta chains were all obtained from the same sample, sequenced in a study of PD-1 blockade in classical Hodgkin lymphoma. Regarding time point: cycle 4 day 1 (C4D1), after five to seven weeks of nivolumab. All trial patients relapsed after autologous stem cell transplantation. The table came from immunoSEQ multiplex PCR; TCRdb's copy has only in-frame clones and leaves some out. The table records tens of thousands of clones, about 89% of them present only once. Sequenced material: peripheral blood mononuclear cells (PBMCs), taken before the fourth cycle of nivolumab. The receptors were gathered from a human donor with classical Hodgkin lymphoma.

This rearrangement joins TRBV4-3 to TRBJ1-4, with D perhaps matching TRBD1 (5 bases). V was clipped by 1 base and J by 6 bases, with 9 bases between them. The CDR3 is made up of 14 amino acids. CDR1 LGHNA and CDR2 YSLEER come from the germline V gene. The CDR3 DNA follows: TGCGCCAGCAGCCAAGGGGGCGAAGATGAAAAACTGTTTTTT. Protein: CASSQGGEDEKLFF.

This sequence joins TRBV19 and TRBJ2-2; D is ambiguous. Trimming stripped 10 bases from V and 1 base from J, with 13 bases between. The germline gives CDR1 LNHDA, CDR2 SQIVND (reference sequence). The CDR3 length is 14 residues. CDR3 nucleotides: TGTGCCACCCACTCCTGGAGGAACACCGGGGAGCTGTTTTTT. It translates to CATHSWRNTGELFF.

The rearrangement links TRBV11-2 to TRBJ2-7; no reliable D call. This CDR3 region has 12 residues. The V gene's germline CDR1 is SGHAT and CDR2 FQNNGV. The ends were cut back, 4 bases at V and 0 bases at J, with 4 bases in the middle. The CDR3 region is CASSSRSYEQYF. DNA of the CDR3: TGTGCCAGCAGCTCGCGCTCCTACGAGCAGTACTTC.

The chain carries TRBV28 and TRBJ2-7; 9 nucleotides line up with TRBD1. The CDR3 is made up of 16 amino acids. From germline, CDR1 is MDHEN and CDR2 SYDVKM. With V trimmed by 2 bases and J by 2 bases, 7 bases remained unmatched. The CDR3 DNA reads TGTGCCAGCAGTTTACTCTTACAGGGGGCACCCTACGAGCAGTACTTC. Its translation is CASSLLLQGAPYEQYF.

The chain couples TRBV6-1 to TRBJ1-5; TRBD1 agrees at 9 bases. Trimming took 4 bases from V and 7 from J; bases not matched to a gene: 14. Germline CDR1 reads MNHNS; CDR2 reads SASEGT. This CDR3 region has 17 residues. CDR3 bases: TGTGCCAGCAGTGCAAGACTACAGGGGGCCTCATTCCAGCCCCAGCATTTT. It encodes CASSARLQGASFQPQHF.

V usage is TRBV4-2 and J usage is TRBJ2-3; 13 positions match TRBD2. With 1 base clipped from V and 0 bases from J, the junction kept 4 bases outside the gene matches. This CDR3 has 18 amino acids. Germline CDR1 is LGHNA and CDR2 is YNFKEQ. The CDR3 DNA is TGTGCCAGCAGCCAAGGGACTAGCGGGGGCCGTAGCACAGATACGCAGTATTTT. It codes for CASSQGTSGGRSTDTQYF.

The rearrangement links TRBV7-9 to TRBJ1-4; 10 bases align to TRBD1. This CDR3 spans 13 amino acids. Germline values: CDR1 SEHNR, CDR2 FQNEAQ (reference sequence). Losses at the gene ends were 8 bases for V and 8 bases for J; bases not matched to a gene: 5. CDR3 amino acids: CASEPGQGEKLFF. DNA for the CDR3: TGTGCCAGCGAGCCGGGACAGGGGGAAAAACTGTTTTTT.

This sequence joins TRBV28 and TRBJ1-4, with 8 bases matching TRBD1. V dropped 4 bases and J dropped 5; count of bases not matched to a gene: 9. Germline V gene data show CDR1 as MDHEN and CDR2 as SYDVKM. This CDR3 has 16 amino acids. The CDR3 region is CASSSDRAGGNEKLFF. The CDR3 nucleotides are TGTGCCAGCAGTTCAGACAGGGCAGGGGGCAATGAAAAACTGTTTTTT.

This rearrangement joins TRBV5-5 to TRBJ1-1, with D hard to call. V lost 2 bases to trimming and J lost 0 bases, with 5 bases between them. The germline V gene encodes CDR1 SGHKS and CDR2 YYEKEE (reference sequence). The CDR3 covers 13 residues. DNA for the CDR3: TGTGCCAGCAGCTTTGACATGAACACTGAAGCTTTCTTT. Amino acids: CASSFDMNTEAFF.

The V and J genes are TRBV7-3 and TRBJ2-4; a possible D gene is TRBD1 (6 bases). This CDR3 contains 23 residues. The V end lost 1 base, the J end lost 0 bases, and 31 bases lay between the germline ends. CDR1 is SGHTA, CDR2 FQGTGA, per germline. This CDR3 reads CASSLKQGVEHYVDTSAKNIQYF. As DNA, the CDR3 is TGTGCCAGCAGCTTAAAACAGGGCGTAGAGCACTACGTGGATACGTCAGCCAAAAACATTCAGTACTTC. Together with reference TRBV7-3 and TRBJ2-4, the CDR3 gives the full variable domain: GAGVSQTPSNKVTEKGKYVELRCDPISGHTALYWYRQSLGQGPEFLIYFQGTGAADDSGLPNDRFFAVRPEGSVSTLKIQRTERGDSAVYLCASSLKQGVEHYVDTSAKNIQYFGAGTRLSVL.

The chain uses TRBV2 and TRBJ1-1; the D is unclear. With 4 bases removed from V and 4 bases from J, the gap between germline ends came to 13 bases. Germline loops: CDR1 SNHLY, CDR2 FYNNEI. The length of the CDR3 is 14 residues. CDR3: CASSVGRLTTEAFF. CDR3 coding DNA: TGTGCCAGCAGTGTTGGCAGATTGACCACTGAAGCTTTCTTT.

This chain joins TRBV27 and TRBJ2-1; D remains ambiguous. Trimming removed 6 bases at V and 0 bases at J, with 9 bases between. The CDR3 length is 14 residues. Germline V gives CDR1 MNHEY, CDR2 SMNVEV (reference sequence). The CDR3 DNA reads as TGTGCCAGCAGCCACGCTGTCTCCTACAATGAGCAGTTCTTC. Translating gives CASSHAVSYNEQFF.

V gene TRBV9 combines with J gene TRBJ1-1; 8 bases align to TRBD1. V dropped 0 bases and J dropped 6; count of bases not matched to a gene: 7. The germline CDR1 and CDR2 sequences are SGDLS and YYNGEE. CDR3 size: 15 residues. In DNA form, the CDR3 reads TGTGCCAGCAGCGTAGGAACAGGGGGAGTTTCTGAAGCTTTCTTT. Protein product: CASSVGTGGVSEAFF.

The gene calls are TRBV19 and TRBJ1-1, with D possibly being TRBD1 (5 bases). CDR3 length equals 16 residues. CDR1 is LNHDA and CDR2 is SQIVND in the germline V gene (reference sequence). V was shortened by 3 bases and J by 1 base, with 15 bases between the two germline ends. The CDR3 DNA sequence: TGTGCCAGTAGTATCCGGCAGGGAGGGAAGAACACTGAAGCTTTCTTT. Translation gives CASSIRQGGKNTEAFF.

This clone came up a few times. The chain uses TRBV19 and TRBJ2-7, with D possibly matching TRBD1 (6 bases). The V and J ends lost 4 bases and 1 base respectively, with 11 bases between them. The V gene's germline CDR1 is LNHDA and CDR2 SQIVND (reference sequence). The CDR3 is made up of 14 amino acids. Written as DNA, the CDR3 is TGTGCCAGTAGTAGAGACAGGATTTCCTACGAGCAGTACTTC. It encodes CASSRDRISYEQYF.